Detailed here is one T cell receptor (beta chain). Its target is not known. One junction end disagrees with the germline gene, perhaps due to a read error. The record originates from a study of T cells after yellow fever vaccination. For the study at large: Preparation used SMART-Seq v4 Ultra Low Input for the low-cell-number fractions.

Overall study findings and caveats: Re-detected after boosting: most primary clones, more than 95% of CD4 and roughly 88% of CD8.

One entry per CDR3 protein results from TCRdb running MiXCR on the 5' RACE reads. The data contain 250,000 to 300,000 distinct CDR3 sequences, about 5% of them singletons. This CDR3 comprises 13 residues. The germline V gene has CDR1 SGDLS and CDR2 YYNGEE. Sequences were derived from CD4+ T cells sorted from PBMCs, sampled on the day of the yellow fever booster vaccination. The chain couples TRBV9 to TRBJ2-7, with D perhaps TRBD2 (5 bases). The receptor was isolated from a young man who received the YFV17D yellow fever vaccine. As DNA, the CDR3 is TGTGCCAGCAGCGTAGGAGGGAAAGGAGAGCAGAACTTC. It specifies CASSVGGKGEQNF. Full variable domain (remainder filled in from reference TRBV9 and TRBJ2-7): DSGVTQTPKHLITATGQRVTLRCSPRSGDLSVYWYQQSLDQGLQFLIQYYNGEERAKGNILERFSAQQFPDLHSELNLSSLELGDSALYFCASSVGGKGEQNFGPGTRLTVT.